A selection of T cell receptor beta chains follows, all from one sample in a study of cytomegalovirus exposure and HLA in healthy donors. Produced via immunoSEQ multiplex PCR; TCRdb's table is partial and in-frame only. Seen here are about 100,000 clones, roughly 75% observed once, and the top ten hold approximately 1.5%. Sequenced input: PBMCs. Receptors originate from a middle-aged woman in good health and CMV-seronegative. CDR3s include the opening cysteine and the closing phenylalanine or tryptophan. The D gene is left open where the match is weak. Size is stated for part of the rows, as once, few or many counts, or as a class when the clone is expanded.

DNA | CDR3 | J | V | size | D
TGTGCCAGCAGCTTCGGAGGGGGCGCTGAAGCTTTCTTT | CASSFGGGAEAFF | TRBJ1-1 | TRBV7-9 | . | TRBD1
TGTGCCAGCAGCTTCATTACAGCCCGAGGGTATGGCTACACCTTC | CASSFITARGYGYTF | TRBJ1-2 | TRBV5-4 | . | .
TGTGCCAGCAGCGACAGAAACTATGGCTACACCTTC | CASSDRNYGYTF | TRBJ1-2 | TRBV27 | . | .
TGTGCCAGCAGCCCCCAGCAGGGGGGCTACACCTTC | CASSPQQGGYTF | TRBJ1-2 | TRBV7-9 | few | .
TGTGCCAGTAGTATAGTCGGCTACAATGAGCAGTTCTTC | CASSIVGYNEQFF | TRBJ2-1 | TRBV19 | . | .
TGTGCCAGCAGCCGGCGGGAGGGGGGCTACGAGCAGTACTTC | CASSRREGGYEQYF | TRBJ2-7 | TRBV6-6 | . | TRBD2
TGTGCCAGCAGCAAACGGGACAGGGGATCTTACGAGCAGTACTTC | CASSKRDRGSYEQYF | TRBJ2-7 | TRBV7-9 | once | TRBD1
TGTGCCTGGAGTAAACAAGGGGATGAGCAGTTCTTC | CAWSKQGDEQFF | TRBJ2-1 | TRBV30 | few | .
TGTGCCAGCAGCCCGGGGGGCCCCCTGCAGTTCTTC | CASSPGGPLQFF | TRBJ2-1 | TRBV7-6 | few | .
TGCGCCAGCAGCCAAGATTGGCTAGCGGGAGCGGAGACCCAGTACTTC | CASSQDWLAGAETQYF | TRBJ2-5 | TRBV4-1 | . | TRBD2
TGTGCCAGCGGTAGACTAGGGCCCTACGAGCAGTACTTC | CASGRLGPYEQYF | TRBJ2-7 | TRBV2 | . | .
TGTGCCAGCAGTAACCGGGGACAGGGATCCAATGAGCAGTTCTTC | CASSNRGQGSNEQFF | TRBJ2-1 | TRBV28 | . | TRBD1
TGTGCCAGCAGTTTACGGGGGAATTATGAGCAGTACTTC | CASSLRGNYEQYF | TRBJ2-7 | TRBV27 | once | .
TGTGCCAGCAGCTCACCCCTTCGAGAGCGGGAGGATACGCAGTATTTT | CASSSPLREREDTQYF | TRBJ2-3 | TRBV7-6 | . | TRBD2
TGTGCCAGCAGTCTCTGGACTAACGGGCAAGAGACCCAGTACTTC | CASSLWTNGQETQYF | TRBJ2-5 | TRBV2 | . | .
TGTGCCAGCATGACAGGGTATGGATACGAGCAGTACTTC | CASMTGYGYEQYF | TRBJ2-7 | TRBV27 | once | TRBD1
TGTGCCAGCAGCTCCTACACTCCACCGATTGCCAGAAGCGATGAGCAGTTCTTC | CASSSYTPPIARSDEQFF | TRBJ2-1 | TRBV5-6 | . | .
TGTGCCAGCAGCCCCGGACACCCAGAGCAGTTCTTC | CASSPGHPEQFF | TRBJ2-1 | TRBV7-9 | . | .
TGTGCCAGCAGCCGACTGAGGGAGACCCAGTACTTC | CASSRLRETQYF | TRBJ2-5 | TRBV6-6 | . | .
TGTGCCAGCAGTCCGACAGGGGTAGGCACAGATACGCAGTATTTT | CASSPTGVGTDTQYF | TRBJ2-3 | TRBV28 | . | TRBD1
TGTGCCAGCGGCAGGGGGAGCAATCAGCCCCAGCATTTT | CASGRGSNQPQHF | TRBJ1-5 | TRBV5-5 | . | TRBD1
TGTGCCAGCAGCTTAAGGCGACAGAGAGAGACCCAGTACTTC | CASSLRRQRETQYF | TRBJ2-5 | TRBV11-2 | . | .
TGTTCCAGCACCGCCACAGGGGGCGCTTCCCTATACAATGAGCAGTTCTTC | CSSTATGGASLYNEQFF | TRBJ2-1 | TRBV7-9 | . | TRBD1
TGTGCCAGCAGCTTAACTAGCGGGAGTATCTACGAGCAGTACTTC | CASSLTSGSIYEQYF | TRBJ2-7 | TRBV9 | . | TRBD2
TGTGCCAGCAGTGGTAAATCAGCAACTAATGAAAAACTGTTTTTT | CASSGKSATNEKLFF | TRBJ1-4 | TRBV6-1 | . | .
TGTGCCAGCAGCTTTCAACCCTTCCGGGACAGGGGGCTACTCTACGAGCAGTACTTC | CASSFQPFRDRGLLYEQYF | TRBJ2-7 | TRBV7-2 | . | TRBD1
TGTGCCAGCAGCTTGGAAGGGACTAGCGTTGAGCAGTTCTTC | CASSLEGTSVEQFF | TRBJ2-1 | TRBV5-4 | . | TRBD2
TGTGCCAGCAGTGAATGGGCAGGGAAGTACACTGAAGCTTTCTTT | CASSEWAGKYTEAFF | TRBJ1-1 | TRBV25-1 | . | .
TGTGCCAGCAGCTTAACAGTTTCGTCGGATGGCTACACCTTC | CASSLTVSSDGYTF | TRBJ1-2 | TRBV7-3 | . | .
TGTGCCAGCAGCTTAGGGACCCCGGGAGGAAACACCATATATTTT | CASSLGTPGGNTIYF | TRBJ1-3 | TRBV7-2 | . | .
TGTGCCAGCAGTGAAGACAGGGTCGGTGGCTACACCTTC | CASSEDRVGGYTF | TRBJ1-2 | TRBV2 | . | .
TGTGCCAGCAGTCTAGGACAGGGCTATACTGAAGCTTTCTTT | CASSLGQGYTEAFF | TRBJ1-1 | TRBV28 | . | TRBD1
TGTGCCAGCAGCTGGGACGATGGCAGGGGCTCCGGCACCATATATTTT | CASSWDDGRGSGTIYF | TRBJ1-3 | TRBV7-9 | . | .
TGTGCCAGCAGCTTAGATGTGGCGGTCCAGTACCAAGAGACCCAGTACTTC | CASSLDVAVQYQETQYF | TRBJ2-5 | TRBV7-9 | few | .
TGCGCCAGCAGCCAGTCACAGGGACGAGGGGACATTCAGTACTTC | CASSQSQGRGDIQYF | TRBJ2-4 | TRBV4-3 | . | .
TGTGCCAGCAGTTACGGACAGGGGGCCTACGAGCAGTACTTC | CASSYGQGAYEQYF | TRBJ2-7 | TRBV6-5 | . | TRBD1
TGCGCCAGCAGTGAGTCGGGGGACAGGGGCCACGAGCAGTACTTC | CASSESGDRGHEQYF | TRBJ2-7 | TRBV10-2 | few | TRBD1
TGTGCCAGCAGTCGTCGTACCGGGGAGCTGTTTTTT | CASSRRTGELFF | TRBJ2-2 | TRBV6-5 | . | .
TGTGCCAGCAGCTTGTCCGGCCCCTCCGGGTACGAGCAGTACTTC | CASSLSGPSGYEQYF | TRBJ2-7 | TRBV5-6 | . | .
TGTGCCAGCGGGCGGGGACAGAATCAGCCCCAGCATTTT | CASGRGQNQPQHF | TRBJ1-5 | TRBV27 | . | TRBD1
TGTGCCAGCAGCCCGACTACTAGCGCCCGCTCCTACGAGCAGTACTTC | CASSPTTSARSYEQYF | TRBJ2-7 | TRBV5-4 | . | TRBD2
TGTGCCAGCCGGGGGGGCTTGTCGTCTGAGACCCAGTACTTC | CASRGGLSSETQYF | TRBJ2-5 | TRBV28 | . | TRBD2
TGTGCCAGCGGAACCCAAACAGGGTCTCAAGAGACCCAGTACTTC | CASGTQTGSQETQYF | TRBJ2-5 | TRBV5-4 | . | .
TGTGCCAGCAGCTCCGGGACCCTCAGGGGGAATCAGCCCCAGCATTTT | CASSSGTLRGNQPQHF | TRBJ1-5 | TRBV5-6 | few | TRBD1
TGTGCCAGCAGCGTAGACAGGCAGCCCTCCTACAATGAGCAGTTCTTC | CASSVDRQPSYNEQFF | TRBJ2-1 | TRBV9 | . | .
TGCGCCAGCAGCTTGGAGTTTATCTCGAACCAGGGGGTTACGCAGTATTTT | CASSLEFISNQGVTQYF | TRBJ2-3 | TRBV5-1 | . | TRBD1
TGTGCCAGTAATACTTGGAACAGGGCGAACACTGAAGCTTTCTTT | CASNTWNRANTEAFF | TRBJ1-1 | TRBV19 | . | .
TGTGCCAGCAGCCCAGCGGGAGGTCCCTACAATGAGCAGTTCTTC | CASSPAGGPYNEQFF | TRBJ2-1 | TRBV7-2 | . | TRBD2
TGTGCCAGCAGCCCTCCACGAGGAGGTGTAGGAGAGACCCAGTACTTC | CASSPPRGGVGETQYF | TRBJ2-5 | TRBV7-2 | . | .
TGTGCCAGCAGCCTAACAGGGGTAAATAGATTGAACACTGAAGCTTTCTTT | CASSLTGVNRLNTEAFF | TRBJ1-1 | TRBV5-6 | . | TRBD1
TGCGCCAGCAGCTTGGCAAATGAGGGGGATCATGGCTACACCTTC | CASSLANEGDHGYTF | TRBJ1-2 | TRBV5-1 | few | .
TGTGCCAGCATCCCCATGACTAGCGGGAGAAAAGATGAGCAGTTCTTC | CASIPMTSGRKDEQFF | TRBJ2-1 | TRBV27 | few | TRBD2
TGTGCCATCAGGAGTGGGGCCCAGGGTAATTCACCCCTCCACTTT | CAIRSGAQGNSPLHF | TRBJ1-6 | TRBV10-3 | . | .
TGTGCCAGCAGTTGGGGGACAGGGCACGAGCAGTACTTC | CASSWGTGHEQYF | TRBJ2-7 | TRBV27 | . | TRBD1
TGTGCCAGCAGGGTGACAGGTGTGGGCGGCTACACCTTC | CASRVTGVGGYTF | TRBJ1-2 | TRBV2 | . | .